This entry features one T cell receptor beta chain sequence. Its specificity is not known. Sequenced by immunoSEQ multiplex PCR; TCRdb stores in-frame clones only, minus some. The sample has some 150,000 clones, 88% seen once. This specimen comes from a study of cytomegalovirus exposure and HLA in healthy donors. CDR1 MNHEY and CDR2 SMNVEV come from the germline V gene (reference sequence). CDR3 length: 16 residues. V was pared by 8 bases and J by 4 bases, with 16 bases of the junction left unmatched. Study conclusions and caveats: Rarity held for most TCR sequences, but there were some public TCRs that occurred in many donors. Within the 95 to 150 validation repertoires, first-cohort TCR clusters tended to co-occur, according to a later analysis. The authors listed some 150 TCR beta chains as cytomegalovirus-associated. CMV antigen specificity of a few CMV-associated chains was confirmed in vitro.

The sample taken for sequencing was PBMCs. This receptor was identified in a woman between 18 and 29 years old in good health and CMV-seropositive. This chain links TRBV27 with TRBJ1-1; 7 bases match TRBD1. The CDR3, as DNA: TGTGCCAGCTTCTGGCAGGGGGTGTCGGTCGGCACTGAAGCTTTCTTT. Amino acids: CASFWQGVSVGTEAFF.